This TCR beta chain was recovered during a study of T-cell memory formation after mild COVID-19. TCRdb reanalysed the 5' RACE reads using MiXCR and keeps one entry per CDR3 protein. The table records fewer than 350,000 distinct CDR3 sequences, 15% to 20% of them present only once. This clonotype was seen a few times. V lost 0 bases and J 5 bases, leaving 12 bases between the germline ends. The length of the CDR3 is 15 residues. CDR1 ENHRY and CDR2 SYGVKD come from the germline V gene. This rearrangement joins TRBV10-3 to TRBJ2-3; weak D call: TRBD2 (5 bases). This sequence was found in a man aged 18-30 years who had mild COVID-19 (a few samples of this study predate the infection). Cell type and time point are not known. The sequenced sample consisted of PBMCs or a T cell subset sorted from them (not recorded which). The CDR3 DNA follows: TGTGCCATCAGTGAGTCCAGGCCCGGAGGAGATACGCAGTATTTT. It yields the protein CAISESRPGGDTQYF.